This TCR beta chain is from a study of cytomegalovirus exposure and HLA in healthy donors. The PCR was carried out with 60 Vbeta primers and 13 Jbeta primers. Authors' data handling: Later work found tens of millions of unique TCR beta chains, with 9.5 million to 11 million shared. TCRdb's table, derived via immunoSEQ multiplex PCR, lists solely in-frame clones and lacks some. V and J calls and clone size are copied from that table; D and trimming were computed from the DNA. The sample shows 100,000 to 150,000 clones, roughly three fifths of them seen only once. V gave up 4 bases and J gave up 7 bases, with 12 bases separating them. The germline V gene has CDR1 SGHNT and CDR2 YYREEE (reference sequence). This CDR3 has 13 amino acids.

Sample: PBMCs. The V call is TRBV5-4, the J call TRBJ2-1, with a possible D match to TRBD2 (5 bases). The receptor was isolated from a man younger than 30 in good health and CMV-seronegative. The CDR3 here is CASSELKRNEQFF. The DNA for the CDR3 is TGTGCCAGCAGCGAACTGAAGCGGAATGAGCAGTTCTTC.